The sequence of this TCR beta chain was determined in a study of CD8+ T cells in alopecia areata. Trimming removed 1 base at V and 5 bases at J, with 5 bases between. Germline V gene sequence: CDR1 SQVTM, CDR2 ANQGSEA. The CDR3 is 11 residues long. It was cDNA, reverse transcribed from extracted RNA, that served as the sequencing template. Some clones are missing from TCRdb's copy, which holds only in-frame ones; the method was immunoSEQ multiplex PCR. Of some 200,000 clones listed, 50% to 75% are singletons. Sequences were derived from CD4+ T cells sorted from blood, sampled at week 0. J is TRBJ1-2 and V is TRBV29-1; D gene unclear. This sequence was found in a human donor with alopecia areata. Written as DNA, the CDR3 is TGCAGCGTTGAAGTGGGATATGGCTACACCTTC. This codes for CSVEVGYGYTF. The whole variable domain, filled in from reference TRBV29-1 and TRBJ1-2, reads SAVISQKPSRDICQRGTSLTIQCQVDSQVTMMFWYRQQPGQSLTLIATANQGSEATYESGFVIDKFPISRPNLTFSTLTVSNMSPEDSSIYLCSVEVGYGYTFGSGTRLTVV.